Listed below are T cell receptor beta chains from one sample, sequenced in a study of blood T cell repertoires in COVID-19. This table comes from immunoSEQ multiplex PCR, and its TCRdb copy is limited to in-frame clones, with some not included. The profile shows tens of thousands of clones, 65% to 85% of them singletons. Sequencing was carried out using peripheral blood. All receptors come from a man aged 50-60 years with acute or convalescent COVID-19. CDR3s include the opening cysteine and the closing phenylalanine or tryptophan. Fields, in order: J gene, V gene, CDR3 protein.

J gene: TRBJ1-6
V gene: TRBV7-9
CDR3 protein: CASGTEDSPLHF

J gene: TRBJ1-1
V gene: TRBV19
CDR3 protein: CASQNTEAFF

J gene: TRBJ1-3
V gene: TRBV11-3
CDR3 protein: CASSLDGDSGNTIYF

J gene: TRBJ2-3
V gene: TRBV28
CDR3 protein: CASSKSSRESTWLDTQYF

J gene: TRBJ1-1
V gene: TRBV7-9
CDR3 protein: CASSPGTENTEAFF

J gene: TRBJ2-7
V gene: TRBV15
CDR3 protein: CATSRGGQSYEQYF

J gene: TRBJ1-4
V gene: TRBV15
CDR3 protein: CATSRAQGATNEKLFF

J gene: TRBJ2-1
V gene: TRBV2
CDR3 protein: CASSETYGGNDEQFF

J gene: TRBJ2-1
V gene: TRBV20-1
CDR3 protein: CSASPIYEQFF

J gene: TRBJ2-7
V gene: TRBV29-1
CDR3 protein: CSVDLLDRGTTYEQYF

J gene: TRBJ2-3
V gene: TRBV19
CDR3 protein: CASSMVGAASGRLGTDTQYF

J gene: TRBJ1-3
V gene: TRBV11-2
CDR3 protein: CASSLADRVAGNTIYF

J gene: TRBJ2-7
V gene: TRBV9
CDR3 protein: CASSLTGGPYEQYF

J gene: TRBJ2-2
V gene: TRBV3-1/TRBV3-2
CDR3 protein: CASRGAGELFF

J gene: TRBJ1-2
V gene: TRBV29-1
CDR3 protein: CSVLQDGYTF

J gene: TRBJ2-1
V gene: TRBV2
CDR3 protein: CASSDNPSGTLSSYNEQFF

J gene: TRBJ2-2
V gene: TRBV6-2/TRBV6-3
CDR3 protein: CASSYSRTSGTGELFF

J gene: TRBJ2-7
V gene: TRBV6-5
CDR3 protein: CASSYSIEQDYEQYF

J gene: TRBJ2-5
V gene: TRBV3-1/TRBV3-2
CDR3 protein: CASSQEQERGQETQYF

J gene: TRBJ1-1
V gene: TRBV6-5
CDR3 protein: CASSRTGTNTEAFF

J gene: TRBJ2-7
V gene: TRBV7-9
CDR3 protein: CASSRGPGGEQYF

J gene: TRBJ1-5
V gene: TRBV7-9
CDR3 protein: CASSLRGIRGNQPQHF

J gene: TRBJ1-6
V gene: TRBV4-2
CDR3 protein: CASSRRGQGNHSPLHF

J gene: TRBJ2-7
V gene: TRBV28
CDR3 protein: CASSFYTSSYEQYF

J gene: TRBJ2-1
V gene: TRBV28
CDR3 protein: CASSDPPRAHDEQFF